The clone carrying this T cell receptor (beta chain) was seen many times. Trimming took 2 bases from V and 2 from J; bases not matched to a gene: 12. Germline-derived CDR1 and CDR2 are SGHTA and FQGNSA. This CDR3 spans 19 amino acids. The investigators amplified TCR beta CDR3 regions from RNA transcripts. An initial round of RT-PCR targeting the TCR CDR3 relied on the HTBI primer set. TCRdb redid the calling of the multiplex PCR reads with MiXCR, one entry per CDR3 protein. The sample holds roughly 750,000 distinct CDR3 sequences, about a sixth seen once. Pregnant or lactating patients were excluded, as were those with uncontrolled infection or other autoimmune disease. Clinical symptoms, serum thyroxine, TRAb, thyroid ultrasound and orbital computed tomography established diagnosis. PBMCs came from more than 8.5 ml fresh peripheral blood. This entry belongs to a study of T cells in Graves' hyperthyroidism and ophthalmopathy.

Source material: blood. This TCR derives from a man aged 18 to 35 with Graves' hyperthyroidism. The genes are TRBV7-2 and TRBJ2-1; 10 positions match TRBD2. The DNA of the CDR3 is TGTGCCAGCAGCTTAAGGGCTAGCGGGAGTTTCACCACCTACAATGAGCAGTTCTTC. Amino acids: CASSLRASGSFTTYNEQFF. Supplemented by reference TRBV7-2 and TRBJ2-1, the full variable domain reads GAGVSQSPSNKVTEKGKDVELRCDPISGHTALYWYRQSLGQGLEFLIYFQGNSAPDKSGLPSDRFSAERTGGSVSTLTIQRTQQEDSAVYLCASSLRASGSFTTYNEQFFGPGTRLTVL.